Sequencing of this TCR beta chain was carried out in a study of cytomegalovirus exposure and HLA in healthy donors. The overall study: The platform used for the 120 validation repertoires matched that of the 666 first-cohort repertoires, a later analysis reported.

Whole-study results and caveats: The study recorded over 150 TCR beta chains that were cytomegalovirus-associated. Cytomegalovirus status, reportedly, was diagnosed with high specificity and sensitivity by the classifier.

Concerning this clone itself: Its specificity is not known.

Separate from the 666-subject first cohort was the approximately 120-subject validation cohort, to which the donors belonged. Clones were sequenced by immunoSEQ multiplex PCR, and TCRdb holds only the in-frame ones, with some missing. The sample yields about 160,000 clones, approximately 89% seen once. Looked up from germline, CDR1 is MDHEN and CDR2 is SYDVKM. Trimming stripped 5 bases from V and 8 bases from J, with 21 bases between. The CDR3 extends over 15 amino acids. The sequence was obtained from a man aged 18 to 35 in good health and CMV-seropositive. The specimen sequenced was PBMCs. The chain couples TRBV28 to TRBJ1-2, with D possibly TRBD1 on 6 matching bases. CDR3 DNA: TGTGCCAGCAGTCTCGGGCAGGGGTCTATTCGGGGCTACACCTTC. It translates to CASSLGQGSIRGYTF.